These 14 T cell receptor beta chains were all obtained from the same sample, sequenced in a study of low-dose radiotherapy and immunotherapy resistance in tumors. The time point here: before trial treatment. TRAV- and TRBV-specific primers primed first-strand cDNA, covering alpha and beta chains. TCR amplification ran approximately 20 PCR cycles using constant-region and V-primer adapter primers. TCRdb itself ran the reads through MiXCR, one entry per CDR3 protein. The table has over 55,000 distinct CDR3 sequences, around 30% seen once. This specimen consisted of PBMCs, obtained before treatment. These receptors were obtained from a female donor with ovarian cancer.

This clonotype occurred many times. The V and J genes are TRBV20-1 and TRBJ2-3, with 12 bases identical to TRBD2. Trimming at V came to 5 bases and at J to 0 bases, leaving 12 bases not matched to a gene. This CDR3 has 18 residues. Per the germline V gene, CDR1 is DFQATT and CDR2 is SNEGSKA (reference sequence). The CDR3, as DNA: TGCAGTGCTCCCTGGGGGCTAGCGGGAGGGCCAAGCACAGATACGCAGTATTTT. This encodes CSAPWGLAGGPSTDTQYF.

Turning to this clonotype: This may come from a read error, since a much larger clone is one base off. The chain carries TRBV11-3 and TRBJ2-1; 9 nucleotides line up with TRBD2. This CDR3 has 16 residues. Germline lookup yields CDR1 SGHNT and CDR2 YENEEA. In DNA, the CDR3 is TGTGCCAACAGCCCTTCGGGGCGGGAGGGAGGGAATGAGCAGTTCTTC. Its translation: CANSPSGREGGNEQFF.

This clonotype has at least ten counts. CDR3 sequence: CASSYLGTSGRAHNEQFF. The CDR3 coding sequence is TGTGCCAGCAGTTACCTCGGGACTAGCGGGAGGGCCCACAATGAGCAGTTCTTC. The V gene is TRBV6-2 or TRBV6-3, the J gene TRBJ2-1; 16 bases are shared with TRBD2. There are 18 residues in the CDR3. Germline values: CDR1 MNHEY, CDR2 SVGEGT. Trimming at V came to 2 bases and at J to 5 bases, leaving 6 bases not matched to a gene.

Concerning this clonotype: The limits of the CDR3 on the DNA are not certain, so only TCRdb's listed CDR3 is given. The gene calls are TRBV21-1 and TRBJ2-3; the table names TRBD1, a call not compared with the DNA. TRBV21-1 is classified as a pseudogene. The CDR3 is made up of 17 amino acids, end residues included. CDR3 loop: CATVPPYGCHHTDTQYF.

The genes are TRBV6-1 and TRBJ1-4; possibly TRBD1 for D (5 bases). The CDR3 sequence is 14 residues long. The germline V gene encodes CDR1 MNHNS and CDR2 SASEGT. V lost 4 bases, J lost 8 bases, and 14 bases lay in between. The CDR3 nucleotides are TGTGCCAGCAGTGCCAGGGAACAAAGGGAAAAACTGTTTTTT. As protein: CASSAREQREKLFF.

Many counts were recorded for this clonotype. The chain joins TRBV18 to TRBJ1-5; D is possibly TRBD1 (5 bases). This CDR3 spans 14 amino acids. Trimming removed 4 bases at V and 5 bases at J, with 12 bases between. The V gene's germline CDR1 is KGHSH and CDR2 LQKENI. The CDR3 sequence: CASSLRQTDQPQHF. The CDR3 DNA follows: TGTGCCAGCTCACTGAGACAGACCGATCAGCCCCAGCATTTT.

There are a few counts of this clonotype. The V gene is TRBV28, the J gene TRBJ2-7; D is perhaps TRBD1 or TRBD2 (5 bases each). The CDR3 totals 14 residues. CDR1 and CDR2 from the germline V gene are MDHEN and SYDVKM. V lost 7 bases and J lost 2, with 15 bases in between. CDR3 bases: TGTGCCAGCACCTCTGGGGCGGGCCCCTACGAGCAGTACTTC. Translating gives CASTSGAGPYEQYF.

This clonotype occurred a few times. The chain joins TRBV20-1 to TRBJ1-3; weak D call: TRBD1 (5 bases). This CDR3 region has 13 residues. With 5 bases removed from V and 5 bases from J, the gap between germline ends came to 13 bases. Germline loops: CDR1 DFQATT, CDR2 SNEGSKA (reference sequence). The CDR3 sequence: CSAPLSGRNTIYF. Here the CDR3 DNA reads TGCAGTGCTCCGTTGTCAGGGAGAAACACCATATATTTT.

This clonotype was counted between two and nine times. The V gene is TRBV5-1, the J gene TRBJ2-1; 11 positions match TRBD2. CDR3 length: 15 residues. Germline V gene data show CDR1 as SGHRS and CDR2 as YFSETQ. Trimming removed 4 bases from V and 7 bases from J; junction bases left unmatched: 7. CDR3 DNA: TGCGCCAGCAGCCAAACTAGCGGGAGATTGAATGAGCAGTTCTTC. Translating it yields CASSQTSGRLNEQFF.

This clonotype occurred many times. The chain couples TRBV4-3 to TRBJ1-1; D uncertain. This CDR3 region has 14 residues. Germline values: CDR1 LGHNA, CDR2 YSLEER. V was cut by 3 bases and J by 4 bases, with 12 bases left in between. The CDR3 spells CASSQTSVGTEAFF. The CDR3 DNA follows: TGCGCCAGCAGCCAGACTTCAGTAGGCACTGAAGCTTTCTTT.

This clonotype was detected many times. V gene TRBV5-1 combines with J gene TRBJ2-2; D not certain. Trimming stripped 0 bases from V and 4 bases from J, with 7 bases between. This CDR3 has 14 amino acids. From germline, CDR1 is SGHRS and CDR2 YFSETQ. The CDR3 sequence is CASSLEGPTGELFF. CDR3 sequence (DNA): TGCGCCAGCAGCTTGGAAGGGCCCACCGGGGAGCTGTTTTTT.

Many counts were recorded for this clonotype. The genes are TRBV5-1 and TRBJ2-3; D is unclear. The CDR3 spans 14 residues. V was pared by 0 bases and J by 2 bases, with 7 bases between. From germline, CDR1 is SGHRS and CDR2 YFSETQ. The CDR3 reads CASSLGSSTDTQYF. CDR3 coding DNA: TGCGCCAGCAGCTTGGGCAGTTCCACAGATACGCAGTATTTT. The entire variable domain, with the rest obtained from reference TRBV5-1 and TRBJ2-3, is as follows: KAGVTQTPRYLIKTRGQQVTLSCSPISGHRSVSWYQQTPGQGLQFLFEYFSETQRNKGNFPGRFSGRQFSNSRSEMNVSTLELGDSALYLCASSLGSSTDTQYFGPGTRLTVL.

This clonotype was counted ten times or more. The gene calls are TRBV28 and TRBJ1-2; tentative D call: TRBD1 (5 bases). Germline V gene lookup returns CDR1 MDHEN and CDR2 SYDVKM. The CDR3 spans 12 residues. Trimming pared 6 bases from V and 7 bases from J, leaving 12 bases between. Here the CDR3 reads CASRSGTFGYTF. CDR3 coding DNA: TGTGCCAGCAGGAGCGGGACGTTTGGCTACACCTTC.

There are many counts of this clonotype. The chain is built from TRBV12-3 or TRBV12-4 and TRBJ2-2, with 9 bases lining up with TRBD2. This CDR3 contains 13 residues. V trimming: 6 bases; J trimming: 6 bases; junction bases outside the gene matches: 2. In DNA, the CDR3 is TGTGCCAGCAGCCGGACTAGCGCCGGGGAGCTGTTTTTT. This translates into CASSRTSAGELFF.